This TCR beta chain derives from a study of blood T cell repertoires in COVID-19. Study in general: Some COVID-19 samples were acute and others convalescent; all came from the United States, Italy and Spain.

In the original analysis: Estimates of nucleated cell counts were drawn from the amplification of reference gene primers. The protocol was immunoSEQ multiplex PCR, while the TCRdb copy is restricted to in-frame clones and leaves out a portion. V and J calls and clone size are copied from that table; D and trimming were computed from the DNA. This table holds about 140,000 clones, over 60% found once. Adults between roughly 18 and 89 years of age took part from 20 to 25 US areas. Which cohort a participant joined came from the clinical history participants gave. The CDR3 covers 16 residues. The germline V gene has CDR1 MNHNS and CDR2 SASEGT. Trimming removed 1 base from V and 4 bases from J, with 16 bases in between.

Sample: PBMCs or T cells enriched from blood (not recorded which). The chain links TRBV6-1 to TRBJ2-5; D possibly corresponds to TRBD1 (6 bases). This sequence originates from a woman aged 50 to 65 who had recovered from COVID-19. This CDR3 reads CASSEDWFAGVETQYF. As DNA, the CDR3 is TGTGCCAGCAGTGAAGACTGGTTCGCAGGGGTAGAGACCCAGTACTTC.